What follows are 20 T cell receptor beta chains derived from one specimen sequenced in a study of OX40 agonist ivuxolimab in advanced cancers. The repertoire was sequenced with immunoSEQ multiplex PCR; TCRdb's copy has only in-frame clones and lacks some. This sample has approximately 57,000 clones, with around 90% found just once. The sequencing here drew on CD4+ or CD8+ T cells sorted from blood, taken in a trial of the OX40 agonist ivuxolimab. The receptors were sampled from an adult with an advanced solid tumor such as melanoma, head and neck, liver or kidney cancer.

This clone was seen once. The genes are TRBV11-2 and TRBJ2-3; D not certain. From germline, CDR1 is SGHAT and CDR2 FQNNGV. CDR3 size: 12 residues. The V gene lost 1 base and the J gene lost 4 bases, with 3 bases spanning the gap. The CDR3 nucleotides are TGTGCCAGCAGCTTAGGTTCAGATACGCAGTATTTT. This translates into CASSLGSDTQYF.

The chain carries TRBV11-1 and TRBJ2-3, with D unresolved. Germline V CDR1 and CDR2: SGHAT, FQDESV (reference sequence). CDR3 length: 13 residues. Trimming took 2 bases from V and 5 from J, leaving 8 bases between them. The CDR3 region is CASSLWNGDTQYF. For the CDR3, the DNA is TGTGCCAGCAGCTTATGGAACGGAGATACGCAGTATTTT.

This chain uses TRBV28 with TRBJ1-2; TRBD1 matches 7 bases. Germline V gene data show CDR1 as MDHEN and CDR2 as SYDVKM. The ends lost 5 bases at V and 4 bases at J; junction bases unmatched: 4. CDR3 length: 13 residues. CDR3 DNA: TGTGCCAGCAGTCCGGGACAGACCTATGGCTACACCTTC. Amino acids: CASSPGQTYGYTF.

J is TRBJ2-5 and V is TRBV28; 8 bases are shared with TRBD1. The germline V gene encodes CDR1 MDHEN and CDR2 SYDVKM. The junction had 8 bases not matched to a gene; V was cut back by 6 bases and J by 11 bases. The CDR3 is made up of 12 amino acids. CDR3 nucleotide sequence: TGTGCCAGCAGCGCAGGGGGCTCGGAGCAGTACTTC. Translation: CASSAGGSEQYF.

The J gene is TRBJ2-7, the V gene TRBV6-5; TRBD1 agrees at 7 bases. The ends lost 5 bases at V and 3 bases at J; junction bases unmatched: 7. The CDR3 sequence is 14 residues long. CDR1 and CDR2 from the germline V gene are MNHEY and SVGAGI. In DNA form, the CDR3 reads TGTGCCAGCAGTACTGGGGACAGCTACTACGAGCAGTACTTC. This sequence encodes CASSTGDSYYEQYF.

The gene calls are TRBV18 and TRBJ2-5, with D possibly being TRBD2 (5 bases). Trimming removed 7 bases at V and 2 bases at J, with 14 bases between. CDR1 and CDR2 from the germline V gene are KGHSH and LQKENI. The CDR3 has 14 residues. The DNA for the CDR3 is TGTGCCAGCTTGACGGGGTGGGGACAAGAGACCCAGTACTTC. Its translation: CASLTGWGQETQYF.

The chain joins TRBV10-2 to TRBJ2-3; D unresolved. The germline V gene encodes CDR1 WSHSY and CDR2 SAAADI. The CDR3 runs to 15 residues. Trimming left V 3 bases short and J 2 bases short, with 12 bases between. CDR3 sequence reads: CASSEAQTYTDTQYF. The CDR3 coding sequence is TGCGCCAGCAGTGAAGCACAGACCTACACAGATACGCAGTATTTT.

This clone has a handful of counts. The CDR3 nucleotides read TGCGCCAGCAGTGACGGGCAGACCCGCTACGAGCAGTACTTC. It specifies CASSDGQTRYEQYF. The chain uses TRBV10-1 and TRBJ2-7, with D uncertain. The CDR3 runs to 14 residues. V lost 3 bases and J 3 bases, leaving 12 bases between the germline ends. The germline V gene encodes CDR1 WNHNN and CDR2 SYGVQD (reference sequence).

The J gene is TRBJ2-1, the V gene TRBV27; D may be TRBD1 or TRBD2 (5 bases each). This CDR3 region has 16 residues. Germline values: CDR1 MNHEY, CDR2 SMNVEV (reference sequence). The V and J ends lost 5 bases and 8 bases respectively, with 22 bases between them. The CDR3 DNA is TGTGCCAGCAGTGAGGGGCGGGTCTGGCCACTATATGAGCAGTTCTTC. The encoded protein is CASSEGRVWPLYEQFF.

The table lists this clone with a few counts. The chain combines TRBV7-9 with TRBJ2-7; TRBD1 matches at 7 bases. The CDR3 totals 15 residues. Germline values: CDR1 SEHNR, CDR2 FQNEAQ (reference sequence). The ends lost 5 bases at V and 0 bases at J; junction bases unmatched: 7. CDR3 nucleotides: TGTGCCAGCAGCACCCACTGGGACAGCTCCTACGAGCAGTACTTC. Protein: CASSTHWDSSYEQYF. Full variable domain (outside the CDR3, taken from reference TRBV7-9 and TRBJ2-7): DTGVSQNPRHKITKRGQNVTFRCDPISEHNRLYWYRQTLGQGPEFLTYFQNEAQLEKSRLLSDRFSAERPKGSFSTLEIQRTEQGDSAMYLCASSTHWDSSYEQYFGPGTRLTVT.

The chain employs TRBV10-3 and TRBJ2-1, with 7 bases lining up with TRBD2. With 8 bases clipped from V and 11 bases from J, the junction kept 12 bases outside the gene matches. The CDR3 length is 13 residues. The germline gives CDR1 ENHRY, CDR2 SYGVKD. As DNA, the CDR3 is TGTGCCATCGGGGTAGCGGGTGTCCAACAGCAGTTCTTC. It is translated as CAIGVAGVQQQFF.

The V and J genes are TRBV5-1 and TRBJ2-2, with a tentative D call TRBD2 (5 bases). The CDR3 sequence is 14 residues long. Germline CDR1 is SGHRS and CDR2 is YFSETQ. Trimming cost V 7 bases and J 3 bases, with 13 bases left between them. CDR3 in DNA: TGCGCCAGCTCCCCCGGAGGCTACACCGGGGAGCTGTTTTTT. Amino acids: CASSPGGYTGELFF.

V and J are TRBV28 and TRBJ1-2; the D is unclear. The CDR3 sequence is 8 residues long. CDR1 and CDR2 (germline): MDHEN, SYDVKM. V was trimmed by 8 bases and J by 7 bases, leaving 2 bases between them. CDR3 region: CASGGYTF. For the CDR3, the DNA is TGTGCCAGCGGTGGCTACACCTTC.

The chain couples TRBV10-3 to TRBJ2-2, with D uncertain. V gave up 10 bases and J gave up 4 bases, with 10 bases separating them. CDR3 size: 12 residues. Per germline, CDR1 ENHRY and CDR2 SYGVKD. CDR3 in DNA: TGTGCCACCCAATGGAGCACCGGGGAGCTGTTTTTT. Translated: CATQWSTGELFF.

The V call is TRBV5-1, the J call TRBJ2-2, with 8 bases identical to TRBD2. J lost 1 base, V lost 7 bases, and 6 bases had no gene match. Germline V lookup: CDR1 SGHRS, CDR2 YFSETQ. This CDR3 has 15 amino acids. In nucleotides, the CDR3 is TGCGCCAGCTTATCGGGACTAGTGAACACCGGGGAGCTGTTTTTT. Its translation: CASLSGLVNTGELFF.

The chain carries TRBV6-5 and TRBJ2-2, with TRBD2 matching over 9 bases. This CDR3 is built from 15 residues. Germline assignment: CDR1 MNHEY and CDR2 SVGAGI. V trimming: 4 bases; J trimming: 7 bases; junction bases outside the gene matches: 7. CDR3 in DNA: TGTGCCAGCAGTTGGAGCGGGAGGCGGGACGGGGAGCTGTTTTTT. Translated: CASSWSGRRDGELFF.

V and J are TRBV6-5 and TRBJ2-1; D ambiguous. The CDR3 consists of 14 residues. V dropped 0 bases and J dropped 5 bases, with 8 bases sitting between them. Per the germline V gene, CDR1 is MNHEY and CDR2 is SVGAGI. CDR3 coding DNA: TGTGCCAGCAGTTACTCTAGGTGGAACAATGAGCAGTTCTTC. Its protein product is CASSYSRWNNEQFF.

Turning to this clone: This CDR3 is also generated by other DNA sequences in the sample. This chain links TRBV5-6 with TRBJ2-5; TRBD2 matches 10 bases. There are 15 residues in the CDR3. J gave up 4 bases and V 1 base, and 4 bases lay outside the gene matches. The germline CDR1 and CDR2 sequences are SGHDT and YYEEEE. The CDR3 loop reads CASSLLAGGGETQYF. The CDR3 bases are TGTGCCAGCAGCTTGTTAGCGGGAGGAGGAGAGACCCAGTACTTC.

V gene TRBV28 combines with J gene TRBJ2-1; 9 nucleotides agree with TRBD2. Germline V lookup: CDR1 MDHEN, CDR2 SYDVKM. V gave up 5 bases and J gave up 8 bases; unmatched junction bases: 16. The CDR3 runs to 17 residues. The CDR3 loop is CASSPPSGTSYGDEQFF. CDR3 sequence (DNA): TGTGCCAGCAGTCCCCCCTCCGGGACTAGCTATGGCGATGAGCAGTTCTTC.

V gene TRBV7-2 combines with J gene TRBJ2-7; D is undetermined. V lost 0 bases, J lost 2 bases, and 11 bases lay in between. The CDR3 loop spans 15 amino acids. The germline gives CDR1 SGHTA, CDR2 FQGNSA. CDR3 nucleotide sequence: TGTGCCAGCAGCTTAGCCGGGTCGGCTACCTACGAGCAGTACTTC. Translation: CASSLAGSATYEQYF.